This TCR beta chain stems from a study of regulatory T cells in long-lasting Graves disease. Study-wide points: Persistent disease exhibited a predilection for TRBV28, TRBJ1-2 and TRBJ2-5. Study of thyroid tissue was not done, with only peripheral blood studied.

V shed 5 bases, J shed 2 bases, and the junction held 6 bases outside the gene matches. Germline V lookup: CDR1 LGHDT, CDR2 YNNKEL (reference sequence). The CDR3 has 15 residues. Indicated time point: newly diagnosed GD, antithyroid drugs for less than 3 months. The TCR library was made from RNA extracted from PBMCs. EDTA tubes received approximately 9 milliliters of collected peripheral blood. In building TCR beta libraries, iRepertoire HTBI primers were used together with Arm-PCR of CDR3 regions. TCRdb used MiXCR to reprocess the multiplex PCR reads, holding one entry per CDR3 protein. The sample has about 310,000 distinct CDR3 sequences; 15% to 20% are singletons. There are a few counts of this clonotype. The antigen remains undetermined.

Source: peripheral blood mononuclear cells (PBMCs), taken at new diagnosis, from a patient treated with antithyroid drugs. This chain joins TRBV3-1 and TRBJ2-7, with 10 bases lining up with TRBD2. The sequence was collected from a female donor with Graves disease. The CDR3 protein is CASSESGRAPYEQYF. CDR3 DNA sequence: TGTGCCAGCAGCGAGAGCGGGAGGGCCCCCTACGAGCAGTACTTC.